This TCR beta chain derives from a study of prognosis after radiotherapy for stage I lung cancer. The CDR3 sequence is 16 residues long. Germline CDR1 MDHEN, CDR2 SYDVKM. With respect to this clonotype: Its ends do not fully match the called genes, so a read error is possible.

Genomic DNA provided the template from which TCR beta CDR3 was amplified by two-round multiplex PCR. Every TRBV and TRBJ gene had its own specific primer in first-round PCR. TCRdb re-called the multiplex PCR reads through MiXCR, storing one row per CDR3 protein. The sample carries 25,000 to 35,000 distinct CDR3 sequences, 40% to 60% recorded once. This TCR was recovered from a donor at least 50 years old with non-small cell lung cancer. The sample here was PBMCs, taken before or after stereotactic body radiation therapy (not recorded which). The rearrangement links TRBV28 to TRBJ2-7; tentative D call: TRBD1 (5 bases). CDR3 protein: CANSLSQVNVQYEQYF. The CDR3 DNA reads as TGTGCCAACAGTTTATCACAGGTGAATGTCCAGTACGAGCAGTACTTC.